The sample holds many counts of the clone carrying this T cell receptor beta chain. Its target is not known. V gave up 0 bases and J gave up 4 bases; unmatched junction bases: 10. This CDR3 is 17 amino acids long. Germline CDR1 reads DFQATT; CDR2 reads SNEGSKA (reference sequence). Attachment of unique molecular identifiers was made to individual cDNA molecules. TCRdb analysed the 5' RACE reads with MiXCR anew, one entry per CDR3 protein. The sample consists of over 30,000 distinct CDR3 sequences, about 6% of them appearing once. The data were obtained in a study of early T cells in non-severe SARS-CoV-2 infection. The overall study: Unpaired chains resulted from sequencing bulk RNA of unsorted whole blood.

Study outcomes and limitations: There was a bias toward anti-spike CD8 responses in VDJdb matching, which missed private and CD4 specificities.

Sequencing was carried out using whole blood. The TCR originated in an adult who was a healthcare worker with PCR-confirmed SARS-CoV-2 infection or an uninfected control (not recorded which). The rearrangement joins TRBV20-1 to TRBJ2-1; TRBD1 matches at 9 bases. CDR3 sequence reads: CSARDRGQGRGYNEQFF. CDR3 bases: TGCAGTGCTAGAGACAGAGGACAGGGGAGGGGGTACAATGAGCAGTTCTTC.